Included here is one T cell receptor beta chain sequence, with context. Its antigen remains unidentified. The input lacks base qualities; no much larger clone sits a single base away. Libraries were built with the immunoSEQ multiplex PCR assay. The study's processing was this. A statistical classification framework was built to diagnose cytomegalovirus status from the catalog of TCR beta chain sequences. TCRdb obtained this table from immuneACCESS and retained in-frame rearrangements with V and J assigned. These tables miss some clones; where compared with another copy, unresolved V genes account for less than half of the shortfall, and the remainder is unexplained. V and J calls plus clone size are reproduced from that table; the DNA served to infer D and trimming. The sample table contains over 150,000 clones; only one count was recorded for 91% of them. The ten largest clones add up to 3% to 3.5% of the sample.

The data were taken from a study of cytomegalovirus exposure and HLA in healthy donors (dated by TCRdb to 2015 to 2018). Broadly, across the study: According to a later analysis, one platform produced both the 120 validation repertoires and the 666 repertoires of the first cohort. The study aimed to test whether cataloging public T cell receptors could reveal signatures of past pathogen exposure. In addition to the first cohort of around 670 subjects, a separate validation cohort of 120 different subjects was used. The study combined high-throughput TCR immunosequencing, statistical association of individual TCRs with disease status, and machine learning to predict cytomegalovirus infection status.

The donors were included in the validation cohort of over a hundred subjects, a group kept apart from the approximately 700-subject first cohort. Overall results and qualifications from the work: The classifier was reported to diagnose cytomegalovirus status with high specificity and sensitivity in both the original cohort and the validation cohort. It was suggested by the authors that the approach could potentially be generalized to other disease states and immunological phenotypes. A total of 150 or so TCR beta chains were listed by the study as associated with cytomegalovirus. The validation cohort had no HLA typing available for a later analysis, so co-occurrence within that cohort was assessed over all 120 or so repertoires. While some public TCRs were present in many individuals, most TCR sequences turned up only very rarely across donors. Subsequent analysis determined that TCRs grouped into clusters in the first cohort also showed a tendency toward co-occurrence across the approximately 120 validation repertoires, and about 94% of cluster scores exceeded 0. Three of the identified cytomegalovirus-associated TCR beta chains were confirmed in vitro to be specific for cytomegalovirus antigens.

Reading from cysteine to phenylalanine, the CDR3 counts 17 amino acids. Of all the DNA, just the CDR3 is kept, 51 bases in frame from base 1. Trimming leaves V shorter by 4 bases and J shorter by 0 bases, with the junction holding 10 bases beyond the gene matches. CDR1 and CDR2 were assigned from the germline V gene as SGHRS and YFSETQ. The specimen was PBMCs. The rearranged chain carries TRBV5-1 and TRBJ2-4, and TRBD1 aligns with 7 junction nucleotides. This TCR derives from a woman in her late teens or twenties in good health and CMV-seropositive. The CDR3: CASSKTTGVEAKNIQYF. The nucleotides are TGCGCCAGCAGCAAAACCACAGGGGTGGAAGCCAAAAACATTCAGTACTTC.